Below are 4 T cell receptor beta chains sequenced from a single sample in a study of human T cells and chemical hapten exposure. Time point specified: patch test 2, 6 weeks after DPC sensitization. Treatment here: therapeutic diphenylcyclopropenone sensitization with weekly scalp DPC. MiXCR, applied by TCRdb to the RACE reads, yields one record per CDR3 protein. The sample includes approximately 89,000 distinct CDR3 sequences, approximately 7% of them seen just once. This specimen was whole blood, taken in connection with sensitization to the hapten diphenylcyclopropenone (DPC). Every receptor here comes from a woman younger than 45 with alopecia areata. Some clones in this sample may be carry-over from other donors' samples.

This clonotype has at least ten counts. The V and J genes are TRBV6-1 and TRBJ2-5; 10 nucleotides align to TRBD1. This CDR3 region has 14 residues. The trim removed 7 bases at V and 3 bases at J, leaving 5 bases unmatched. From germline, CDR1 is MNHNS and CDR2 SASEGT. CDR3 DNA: TGTGCCAGCATTACCGGGACAGGGGAAGAGACCCAGTACTTC. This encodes CASITGTGEETQYF.

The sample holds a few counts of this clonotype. CDR3 residues: CSASPSSGQGVGNTEAFF. CDR3 nucleotide sequence: TGCAGTGCTAGCCCAAGCTCAGGACAGGGGGTAGGGAACACTGAAGCTTTCTTT. The chain carries TRBV20-1 and TRBJ1-1; 10 bases fit TRBD1. Germline V gene data show CDR1 as DFQATT and CDR2 as SNEGSKA (reference sequence). This CDR3 spans 18 amino acids. J gave up 1 base and V 3 bases, and 14 bases lay outside the gene matches.

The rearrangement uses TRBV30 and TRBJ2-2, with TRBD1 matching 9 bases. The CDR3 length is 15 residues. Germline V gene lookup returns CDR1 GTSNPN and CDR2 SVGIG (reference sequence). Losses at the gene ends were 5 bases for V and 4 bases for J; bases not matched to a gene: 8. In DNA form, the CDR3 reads TGTGCCTGGGCTTACCGGGACAGGGTCACCGGGGAGCTGTTTTTT. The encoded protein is CAWAYRDRVTGELFF.

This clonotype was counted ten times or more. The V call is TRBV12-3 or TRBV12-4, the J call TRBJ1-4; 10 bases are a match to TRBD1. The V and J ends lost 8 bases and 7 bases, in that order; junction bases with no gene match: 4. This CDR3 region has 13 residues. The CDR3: CASERDRGEKLFF. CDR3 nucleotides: TGTGCCAGCGAGAGGGACAGGGGTGAAAAACTGTTTTTT.